The 14 T cell receptor beta chains in this list originate from one sample, sequenced in a study of blood T cell repertoires in COVID-19. This table comes from immunoSEQ multiplex PCR, and its TCRdb copy is limited to in-frame clones, with some not included. In the table there are tens of thousands of clones, roughly 80% of which are singletons. The sample consisted of peripheral blood. The receptors originated from a human donor in a cohort sampled during active COVID-19.

The genes are TRBV5-6 and TRBJ1-5; D gene uncertain. Germline V gene data show CDR1 as SGHDT and CDR2 as YYEEEE. Trimming removed 0 bases from V and 0 bases from J, with 4 bases in between. The CDR3 has 14 residues. CDR3 sequence reads: CASSLAYSNQPQHF. The CDR3, as DNA: TGTGCCAGCAGCTTGGCTTATAGCAATCAGCCCCAGCATTTT. Full variable domain (outside the CDR3, taken from reference TRBV5-6 and TRBJ1-5): DAGVTQSPTHLIKTRGQQVTLRCSPKSGHDTVSWYQQALGQGPQFIFQYYEEEERQRGNFPDRFSGHQFPNYSSELNVNALLLGDSALYLCASSLAYSNQPQHFGDGTRLSIL.

V gene TRBV5-1 combines with J gene TRBJ2-7, with D perhaps TRBD2 (6 bases). The CDR3 has 12 residues. CDR1 SGHRS and CDR2 YFSETQ come from the germline V gene. V dropped 3 bases and J dropped 7 bases, with 11 bases sitting between them. The CDR3 DNA follows: TGCGCCAGCAGCTCCGGCCTAGCGGAGCAGTACTTC. Translated: CASSSGLAEQYF. The entire variable domain, with the rest obtained from reference TRBV5-1 and TRBJ2-7, is as follows: KAGVTQTPRYLIKTRGQQVTLSCSPISGHRSVSWYQQTPGQGLQFLFEYFSETQRNKGNFPGRFSGRQFSNSRSEMNVSTLELGDSALYLCASSSGLAEQYFGPGTRLTVT.

A few counts support this clone. The chain links TRBV9 to TRBJ1-6; 7 nucleotides match TRBD1. The CDR3 has 16 amino acids. The germline V gene encodes CDR1 SGDLS and CDR2 YYNGEE. V lost 0 bases, J lost 5 bases, and 5 bases stayed unmatched. CDR3 in DNA: TGTGCCAGCAGCGTAGGGGGACAGCCGAATAATTCACCCCTCCACTTT. This encodes CASSVGGQPNNSPLHF.

This clone was observed a single time. The chain uses TRBV6-5 and TRBJ2-2; possibly TRBD1 for D (5 bases). Germline V gene data show CDR1 as MNHEY and CDR2 as SVGAGI. V was clipped by 0 bases and J by 2 bases, with 7 bases between them. This CDR3 has 15 amino acids. The CDR3 nucleotides are TGTGCCAGCAGTTACTCGGGGCTTAACACCGGGGAGCTGTTTTTT. It translates to CASSYSGLNTGELFF.

A single count supports this clone. J is TRBJ1-4 and V is TRBV30, with D possibly TRBD1 on 5 matching bases. V lost 0 bases, J lost 8 bases, and 10 bases lay in between. CDR1 is GTSNPN, CDR2 SVGIG, per germline (reference sequence). This CDR3 is 13 amino acids long. The CDR3 region has the DNA TGTGCCTGGAGTGTGCGGGGGGGAGAAAAACTGTTTTTT. Encoded protein: CAWSVRGGEKLFF. Full variable domain (remainder filled in from reference TRBV30 and TRBJ1-4): SQTIHQWPATLVQPVGSPLSLECTVEGTSNPNLYWYRQAAGRGLQLLFYSVGIGQISSEVPQNLSASRPQDRQFILSSKKLLLSDSGFYLCAWSVRGGEKLFFGSGTQLSVL.

The chain employs TRBV15 and TRBJ2-1, with a weak D call TRBD1 (5 bases). Looked up from germline, CDR1 is LNHNV and CDR2 is YYDKDF (reference sequence). The CDR3 runs to 14 residues. V lost 3 bases, J lost 6 bases, and 12 bases lay in between. CDR3 protein: CATSRGSGFNEQFF. Here the CDR3 DNA reads TGTGCCACCAGCAGGGGGTCAGGGTTCAATGAGCAGTTCTTC.

The V and J genes are TRBV7-2 and TRBJ1-1, with 10 positions matching TRBD1. Germline V gives CDR1 SGHTA, CDR2 FQGNSA. V was clipped by 0 bases and J by 4 bases; unmatched bases: 2. The CDR3 consists of 15 residues. The chain's CDR3 is CASSLAGDRGTEAFF. CDR3 DNA: TGTGCCAGCAGCTTAGCTGGGGACAGGGGCACTGAAGCTTTCTTT.

CDR3 sequence reads: CASSDRGQTDTQYF. The CDR3 DNA reads TGTGCCAGCAGTGACAGGGGGCAGACAGATACGCAGTATTTT. The rearrangement uses TRBV6-2 or TRBV6-3 and TRBJ2-3, with 10 bases that match TRBD1. Trimming cost V 5 bases and J 3 bases; bases outside gene matches: 2. The germline gives CDR1 MNHEY, CDR2 SVGEGT. This CDR3 contains 14 residues.

The chain is built from TRBV14 and TRBJ2-7; 13 bases are shared with TRBD2. CDR3 length: 14 amino acids. Germline lookup yields CDR1 SGHDN and CDR2 FVKESK. Trimming removed 3 bases from V and 10 bases from J; junction bases left unmatched: 6. The CDR3, as DNA: TGTGCCAGCAGCCAGGGACTAGCGGGGTGGAGACAGTACTTC. This gives the protein CASSQGLAGWRQYF.

The rearrangement links TRBV6-6 to TRBJ1-5, with TRBD1 identical over 8 bases. V lost 5 bases to trimming and J lost 7 bases; unmatched junction nucleotides: 16. Per the germline V gene, CDR1 is MNHNY and CDR2 is SVGAGI (reference sequence). CDR3 length: 17 amino acids. CDR3 bases: TGTGCCAGCAGTCCTTCGTTTGGCCAGGGGGCAAGGCAGCCCCAGCATTTT. Protein: CASSPSFGQGARQPQHF.

The chain is built from TRBV6-1 and TRBJ2-7; 7 nucleotides line up with TRBD1. The CDR3 spans 17 residues. Germline lookup yields CDR1 MNHNS and CDR2 SASEGT. With V trimmed by 4 bases and J by 0 bases, 12 bases remained unmatched. The CDR3 region is CASSVYLGTASSYEQYF. DNA for the CDR3: TGTGCCAGCAGTGTTTACCTCGGGACAGCGAGCTCCTACGAGCAGTACTTC.

The CDR3 protein is CASSQARRAKSEKLFF. As DNA, the CDR3 is TGTGCCAGCAGCCAAGCCCGGAGGGCGAAAAGTGAAAAACTGTTTTTT. The chain uses TRBV3-1 (or the pseudogene TRBV3-2) and TRBJ1-4; D uncertain. Germline CDR1 is LGHDT and CDR2 is YNNKEL (reference sequence). This CDR3 region has 16 residues. Trimming cost V 1 base and J 7 bases, with 16 bases left between them.

The genes are TRBV12-3 or TRBV12-4 and TRBJ1-2; D is ambiguous. The CDR3 has 13 amino acids. V lost 1 base, J lost 5 bases, and 8 bases lay in between. The DNA of the CDR3 is TGTGCCAGCAGTTTAGATATCCAGTATGGCTACACCTTC. It specifies CASSLDIQYGYTF.

The chain employs TRBV18 and TRBJ1-2; 11 bases match TRBD1. CDR1 and CDR2 (germline): KGHSH, LQKENI. This CDR3 region has 15 residues. Losses at the gene ends were 6 bases for V and 4 bases for J; bases not matched to a gene: 7. The CDR3 bases are TGTGCCAGCTCCCAAGGACAGGGGGCTACCTATGGCTACACCTTC. This translates into CASSQGQGATYGYTF.